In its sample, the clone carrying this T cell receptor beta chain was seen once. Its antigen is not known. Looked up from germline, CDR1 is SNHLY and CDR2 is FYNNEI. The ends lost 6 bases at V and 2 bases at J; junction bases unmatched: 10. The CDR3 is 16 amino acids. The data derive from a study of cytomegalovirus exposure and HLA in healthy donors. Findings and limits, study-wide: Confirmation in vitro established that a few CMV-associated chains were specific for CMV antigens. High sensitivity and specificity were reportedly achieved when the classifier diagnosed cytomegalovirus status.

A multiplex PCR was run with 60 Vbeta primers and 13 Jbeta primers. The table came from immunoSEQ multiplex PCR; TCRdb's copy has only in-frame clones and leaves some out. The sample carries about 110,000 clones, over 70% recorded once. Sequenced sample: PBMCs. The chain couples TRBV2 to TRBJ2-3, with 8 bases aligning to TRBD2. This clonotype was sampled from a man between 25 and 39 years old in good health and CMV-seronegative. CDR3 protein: CASRGTLSGDTDTQYF. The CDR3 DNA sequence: TGTGCCAGCAGGGGGACTCTTAGCGGGGACACAGATACGCAGTATTTT.